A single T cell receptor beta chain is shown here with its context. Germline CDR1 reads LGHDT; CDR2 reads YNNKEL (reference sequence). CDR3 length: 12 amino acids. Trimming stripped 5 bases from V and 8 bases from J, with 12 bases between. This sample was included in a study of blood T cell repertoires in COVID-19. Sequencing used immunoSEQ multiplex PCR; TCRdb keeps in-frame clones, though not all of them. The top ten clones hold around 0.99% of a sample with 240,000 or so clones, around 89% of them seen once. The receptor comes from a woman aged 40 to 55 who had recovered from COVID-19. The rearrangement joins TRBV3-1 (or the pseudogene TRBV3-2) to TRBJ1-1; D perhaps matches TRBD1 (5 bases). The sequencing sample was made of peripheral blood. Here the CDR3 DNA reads TGTGCCAGCAGCGCTCAGGGCTCGGAAGCTTTCTTT. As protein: CASSAQGSEAFF.